This T cell receptor (beta chain) was sequenced for a study of cytomegalovirus exposure and HLA in healthy donors. Study-level background: The study placed roughly four fifths of its 398 genotyped donors in the Caucasian-associated ancestry cluster.

Concerning this clone itself: Its cognate antigen is unknown.

Germline V gene sequence: CDR1 SGHDN, CDR2 FVKESK. Trimming took 4 bases from V and 6 from J; bases not matched to a gene: 7. The CDR3 extends over 14 amino acids. General study findings and limits: For most subjects, TCR beta sequences were reported to predict HLA-A and HLA-B alleles with accuracy. A previous analysis found most TCR beta V segments productive roughly 90% or roughly 30% of the time.

The study ran its PCR with 60 Vbeta and 13 Jbeta primers. Assay used: immunoSEQ multiplex PCR; TCRdb lists only in-frame clones, some missing. The sample has over 95,000 clones; approximately 69% are singletons. The V gene is TRBV14, the J gene TRBJ1-2; 8 bases are shared with TRBD1. Sequencing was carried out using PBMCs. The sequence derives from a woman in her thirties or forties in good health and CMV-seropositive. The CDR3 nucleotides are TGTGCCAGCAGCCTGGACAGGGTCTTCGATGGCTACACCTTC. Translating it yields CASSLDRVFDGYTF.